These T cell receptor beta chains were read from a single sample in a study of T cell responses to AZD1222 COVID-19 vaccine. Repertoires were generated with immunoSEQ multiplex PCR, while TCRdb's copy carries only in-frame clones and drops some. The sample lists some 180,000 clones, about 93% occurring once. The sample in question was peripheral blood, obtained 28 days after the second dose of the MenACWY control vaccine. These receptors were taken from an adult who received the MenACWY meningococcal vaccine as a control. Each CDR3 is given without its conserved first and last residue. Rows may omit the clone size; those that give it use once, few, many or a size class.

J	size	V	CDR3
TRBJ1-1	-	TRBV30	AWSAGSMNTEAF
TRBJ2-1	-	TRBV2	ASSESVSGGEQF
TRBJ2-1	-	TRBV24-1	ATSDFTGTGRRNEQF
TRBJ1-4	once	TRBV5-1	ASSLAGGSAEKLF
TRBJ2-1	-	TRBV28	ASSFLGQVASQF
TRBJ1-2	few	TRBV5-1	ASSPLTPDYGYT
TRBJ2-2	-	TRBV3-1/TRBV3-2	ASRQTGTVGELF
TRBJ1-2	-	TRBV5-8	ASSFRFNYGYT
TRBJ1-2	-	TRBV5-1	ASSFMGGDYGYT
TRBJ2-7	-	TRBV19	ASSIGGIYEQY
TRBJ1-2	once	TRBV5-4	ASSWGRGMGGYT
TRBJ1-3	-	TRBV3-1/TRBV3-2	ASTPGQGRTGNTIY
TRBJ1-3	once	TRBV25-1	ASSELIGNTIY
TRBJ1-2	-	TRBV5-8	ASSPDRRYGYT
TRBJ2-5	-	TRBV5-1	ASSLGAGAQETQY
TRBJ2-5	once	TRBV30	AWSNGHQETQY
TRBJ2-3	-	TRBV3-1/TRBV3-2	ASSTRTLTGGDTQY
TRBJ1-5	-	TRBV7-3	ASSLNANQPQH
TRBJ1-5	-	TRBV7-2	ASSFSSNQPQH
TRBJ1-6	-	TRBV6-5	ASSSRTGWKSPLH
TRBJ1-1	once	TRBV6-5	ASRLGRSIGTEAF
TRBJ1-1	-	TRBV7-9	ASSYGRRNTEAF
TRBJ1-2	-	TRBV18	ASSPPGNYGYT
TRBJ2-4	-	TRBV5-1	ASSIGWGGKNIQY
TRBJ1-6	-	TRBV3-1/TRBV3-2	ASRHGQGSSPLH
TRBJ1-6	-	TRBV30	AWGGEFNSPLH
TRBJ2-7	-	TRBV5-1	ASSLTGTGPTYEQY
TRBJ1-2	-	TRBV28	ASNPPDSQINYGYT
TRBJ2-6	-	TRBV9	ASSGSSGANVLT
TRBJ2-7	-	TRBV12-3/TRBV12-4	ASSGGQRNEQY
TRBJ1-6	-	TRBV27	ASSFLGFGSPLH
TRBJ2-5	-	TRBV5-1	ASSAGVGVETQY
TRBJ1-2	-	TRBV3-1/TRBV3-2	ASSSLGRVDRANYGYT
TRBJ1-1	-	TRBV5-4	ASSYGNGVNTEAF
TRBJ2-7	-	TRBV5-4	ASRADRKGWQY
TRBJ1-1	-	TRBV10-1	ASSESRVFHTEAF
TRBJ2-5	-	TRBV6-2/TRBV6-3	ASSFGETQY
TRBJ1-5	-	TRBV19	ASSILSGGHNQPQH
TRBJ1-4	-	TRBV27	ASSPRAGGFATNEKLF
TRBJ2-5	once	TRBV5-1	ASSNRGAGETQY
TRBJ1-5	-	TRBV6-5	ASSSDRASNQPQH
TRBJ2-3	-	TRBV7-3	ASSLTGGSSDTQY
TRBJ1-3	-	TRBV7-8	ASSLNRDSFSGNTIY
TRBJ1-2	-	TRBV19	ASRVDRGHYGYT
TRBJ2-2	-	TRBV19	ASSIGGSRGKLF
TRBJ1-2	-	TRBV5-1	ASSPGQPRNYGYT
TRBJ2-1	-	TRBV7-2	ASNYLGGGAYEQF
TRBJ2-5	-	TRBV18	ASSNPGTSQETQY
TRBJ1-5	-	TRBV2	ASRNQRTNQPQH
TRBJ1-3	-	TRBV28	ASSLARGGNTIY
TRBJ1-1	-	TRBV19	ASSIPRIARTEAF
TRBJ1-1	-	TRBV7-3	ASSSGTNTEAF
TRBJ1-5	-	TRBV18	ASSPRTGADQPQH
TRBJ1-1	-	TRBV7-3	ASSLTRLDLTEAF